This TCR beta chain was obtained from a study of T cell responses to AZD1222 COVID-19 vaccine. General study findings and limits: Unmutated variant regions are reportedly the target of nearly half of TCRs that are spike-specific.

Sequenced by immunoSEQ multiplex PCR; TCRdb stores in-frame clones only, minus some. This table holds about 75,000 clones, 88% found once. This clone came up a few times. Its antigen remains unknown. The material was peripheral blood, obtained 28 days after the second dose of the MenACWY control vaccine. The sequence derives from an adult who received the MenACWY meningococcal vaccine as a control.

This CDR3 reads CASSQGLAGGPGTDTQYF. DNA of the CDR3: TGTGCCAGCAGCCAAGGACTAGCGGGGGGGCCTGGCACAGATACGCAGTATTTT. The rearrangement links TRBV4-2 to TRBJ2-3; the match to TRBD2 covers 14 bases. Germline V CDR1 and CDR2: LGHNA, YNFKEQ. Unmatched junction bases numbered 4, after V lost 1 base and J lost 1 base. The CDR3 runs 18 residues.